These 17 T cell receptor beta chains share one sample of origin, sequenced in a study of OX40 agonist ivuxolimab in advanced cancers. Data came from immunoSEQ multiplex PCR; TCRdb stores just in-frame clones and leaves some out. The sample contains about 70,000 clones, around 90% of which appear only once. The sample was CD4+ or CD8+ T cells sorted from blood, taken in a trial of the OX40 agonist ivuxolimab. All receptors derive from an adult with an advanced solid tumor such as melanoma, head and neck, liver or kidney cancer.

The count of this clone is one. The genes are TRBV2 and TRBJ2-5, with 10 nucleotides matching TRBD1. V dropped 6 bases and J dropped 2; count of bases not matched to a gene: 12. The CDR3 has 17 amino acids. Germline V gene lookup returns CDR1 SNHLY and CDR2 FYNNEI. CDR3 in amino acids: CASRGGQGGRRQETQYF. In nucleotides, the CDR3 is TGTGCCAGCAGAGGCGGACAGGGGGGGCGTCGACAAGAGACCCAGTACTTC.

This chain uses TRBV27 with TRBJ2-5; 11 positions agree with TRBD2. The V gene end was trimmed by 6 bases and the J gene end by 5 bases; junction bases not matched to a gene: 20. CDR1 and CDR2 (germline): MNHEY, SMNVEV (reference sequence). This CDR3 is built from 19 residues. The CDR3 nucleotides are TGTGCCAGCAGGCCAAGCTCCGGGACTAGCGGTTCTCTGGGGGAGACCCAGTACTTC. This codes for CASRPSSGTSGSLGETQYF.

V and J are TRBV5-1 and TRBJ1-2; D remains ambiguous. The V end was cut by 0 bases, the J end by 4 bases, with 10 bases between. This CDR3 is 14 amino acids long. CDR1 is SGHRS, CDR2 YFSETQ, per germline. CDR3: CASSLDLFGYGYTF. DNA for the CDR3: TGCGCCAGCAGCTTGGATTTGTTCGGCTATGGCTACACCTTC.

The chain employs TRBV6-4 and TRBJ1-1; 11 bases are a match to TRBD1. Per the germline V gene, CDR1 is MRHNA and CDR2 is SNTAGT. V gave up 6 bases and J gave up 6 bases; unmatched junction bases: 6. The CDR3 is 14 amino acids. The CDR3 loop reads CASSRDRGGAEAFF. The CDR3 DNA sequence: TGTGCCAGCAGCCGGGACAGGGGGGGGGCTGAAGCTTTCTTT.

This chain connects TRBV28 to TRBJ2-3; tentatively, D is TRBD1 (6 bases). The germline V gene has CDR1 MDHEN and CDR2 SYDVKM. V shed 10 bases and J shed 0 bases, with 8 bases lying between them. CDR3 length: 12 residues. This CDR3 reads CATDRSTDTQYF. CDR3 sequence (DNA): TGTGCCACCGACAGGAGCACAGATACGCAGTATTTT.

J is TRBJ2-1 and V is TRBV5-5, with D unclear. This CDR3 is built from 15 residues. Germline lookup yields CDR1 SGHKS and CDR2 YYEKEE (reference sequence). Trimming took 1 base from V and 4 from J, leaving 12 bases between them. CDR3 in amino acids: CASSLKGIGYNEQFF. The CDR3 DNA sequence: TGTGCCAGCAGCTTGAAGGGAATAGGTTACAATGAGCAGTTCTTC.

A single count supports this clone. The chain joins TRBV5-6 to TRBJ2-1; 8 nucleotides line up with TRBD2. The V and J ends lost 3 bases and 12 bases, in that order; junction bases with no gene match: 5. Germline V lookup: CDR1 SGHDT, CDR2 YYEEEE. The CDR3 has 12 amino acids. In nucleotides, the CDR3 is TGTGCCAGCAGCTCTTCCCTAGCGGGGCAGTTCTTC. This translates into CASSSSLAGQFF. The complete variable domain, with remaining parts taken from reference TRBV5-6 and TRBJ2-1, reads DAGVTQSPTHLIKTRGQQVTLRCSPKSGHDTVSWYQQALGQGPQFIFQYYEEEERQRGNFPDRFSGHQFPNYSSELNVNALLLGDSALYLCASSSSLAGQFFGPGTRLTVL.

The rearrangement uses TRBV9 and TRBJ2-3; D gene unclear. Germline V gene sequence: CDR1 SGDLS, CDR2 YYNGEE. The CDR3 sequence is 14 residues long. Trimming shortened V by 4 bases and J by 0 bases, and 9 bases separated the two germline ends. The CDR3: CASSLSWSTDTQYF. The CDR3 coding sequence is TGTGCCAGCAGCCTTAGCTGGAGCACAGATACGCAGTATTTT. Drawing the rest from reference TRBV9 and TRBJ2-3, the complete variable domain is DSGVTQTPKHLITATGQRVTLRCSPRSGDLSVYWYQQSLDQGLQFLIQYYNGEERAKGNILERFSAQQFPDLHSELNLSSLELGDSALYFCASSLSWSTDTQYFGPGTRLTVL.

The chain combines TRBV28 with TRBJ2-1; the D is unclear. Deletions cut 7 bases from V and 6 bases from J, with 13 bases between. Looked up from germline, CDR1 is MDHEN and CDR2 is SYDVKM. The CDR3 totals 13 residues. The CDR3 coding sequence is TGTGCCAGCACTTTCTCCCACTCCAATGAGCAGTTCTTC. Protein: CASTFSHSNEQFF.

This CDR3 is CASSSPGQPQHF. For the CDR3, the DNA is TGTGCCAGCAGTTCCCCAGGGCAGCCCCAGCATTTT. The chain joins TRBV6-5 to TRBJ1-5, with a possible D match to TRBD1 (5 bases). Germline lookup yields CDR1 MNHEY and CDR2 SVGAGI. The CDR3 runs 12 residues. The V and J ends lost 4 bases and 7 bases respectively, with 8 bases between them.

V gene TRBV6-1 combines with J gene TRBJ2-3, with 7 bases that match TRBD2. With 6 bases clipped from V and 2 bases from J, the junction kept 5 bases outside the gene matches. This CDR3 has 14 residues. Per the germline V gene, CDR1 is MNHNS and CDR2 is SASEGT. In nucleotides, the CDR3 is TGTGCCAGCAGCCCGCGGGGGTACACAGATACGCAGTATTTT. Translated, it gives CASSPRGYTDTQYF.

The gene calls are TRBV19 and TRBJ1-5; no clear D gene. This CDR3 spans 16 amino acids. Trimming removed 3 bases at V and 5 bases at J, with 17 bases between. Germline values: CDR1 LNHDA, CDR2 SQIVND (reference sequence). The CDR3 region is CASSISGTVTYQPQHF. The CDR3 region has the DNA TGTGCCAGTAGTATCTCCGGAACGGTGACTTATCAGCCCCAGCATTTT.

The gene calls are TRBV6-5 and TRBJ2-5, with D hard to call. Germline CDR1 is MNHEY and CDR2 is SVGAGI. The CDR3 is 12 amino acids. Trimming cost V 0 bases and J 4 bases, with 3 bases left between them. This CDR3 is CASSYSGETQYF. CDR3 nucleotide sequence: TGTGCCAGCAGTTACTCCGGAGAGACCCAGTACTTC.

This sequence joins TRBV9 and TRBJ1-4; 9 nucleotides line up with TRBD1. J was trimmed by 7 bases and V by 3 bases; bases with no gene match: 7. Germline CDR1 SGDLS, CDR2 YYNGEE. The CDR3 consists of 15 residues. This chain's CDR3 is CASSASGTGSEKLFF. The CDR3 DNA follows: TGTGCCAGCAGCGCGTCCGGGACAGGGTCTGAAAAACTGTTTTTT.

This clone was seen a handful of times. The V call is TRBV29-1, the J call TRBJ2-7, with D possibly matching TRBD2 (5 bases). Germline V gene lookup returns CDR1 SQVTM and CDR2 ANQGSEA. This CDR3 has 13 amino acids. The V end was cut by 1 base, the J end by 5 bases, with 12 bases between. The CDR3 is CSVEGGEIHEQYF. The DNA for the CDR3 is TGCAGCGTTGAAGGTGGGGAGATCCACGAGCAGTACTTC.

This chain uses TRBV11-2 with TRBJ2-7; a possible D gene is TRBD2 (5 bases). V was shortened by 1 base and J by 6 bases, with 13 bases between the two germline ends. The CDR3 has 14 amino acids. The germline gives CDR1 SGHAT, CDR2 FQNNGV. In DNA, the CDR3 is TGTGCCAGCAGCTTAGCGGCGGGTGGTCGCGAGCAGTACTTC. Translation: CASSLAAGGREQYF.

The chain carries TRBV7-9 and TRBJ1-2, with 7 nucleotides matching TRBD1. CDR1 SEHNR and CDR2 FQNEAQ come from the germline V gene (reference sequence). This CDR3 has 16 residues. The J segment lost 4 bases and the V segment lost 4 bases, leaving 12 bases of the junction unmatched. The CDR3, as DNA: TGTGCCAGCAGCTCGGACAGGTCCCGGACCCTCTATGGCTACACCTTC. Residues: CASSSDRSRTLYGYTF.